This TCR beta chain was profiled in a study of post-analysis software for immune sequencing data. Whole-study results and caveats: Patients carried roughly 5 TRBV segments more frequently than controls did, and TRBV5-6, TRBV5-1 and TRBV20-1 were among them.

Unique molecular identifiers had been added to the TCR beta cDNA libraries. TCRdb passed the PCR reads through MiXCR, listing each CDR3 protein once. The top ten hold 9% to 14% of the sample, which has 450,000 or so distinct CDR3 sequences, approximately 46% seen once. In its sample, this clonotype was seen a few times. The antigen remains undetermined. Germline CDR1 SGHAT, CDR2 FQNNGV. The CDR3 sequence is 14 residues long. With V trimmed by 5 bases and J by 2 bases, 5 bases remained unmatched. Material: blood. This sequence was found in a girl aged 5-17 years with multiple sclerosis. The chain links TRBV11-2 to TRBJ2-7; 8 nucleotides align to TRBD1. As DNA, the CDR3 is TGTGCCAGCAGCCCACAGGGGGGCCCCTACGAGCAGTACTTC. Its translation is CASSPQGGPYEQYF. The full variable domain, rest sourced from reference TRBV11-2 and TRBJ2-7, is EAGVAQSPRYKIIEKRQSVAFWCNPISGHATLYWYQQILGQGPKLLIQFQNNGVVDDSQLPKDRFSAERLKGVDSTLKIQPAKLEDSAVYLCASSPQGGPYEQYFGPGTRLTVT.